This T cell receptor beta chain was obtained from a study of blood T cell repertoires in COVID-19. Background on the study: COVID-19 samples from acute and convalescent phases originated in the United States, Italy and Spain. PBMCs, B-cell-depleted T cells, or T cells were the source of the cDNA or gDNA that made up the material.

This clone has more than one count but fewer than ten. Recruitment covered about two dozen US areas and drew participants whose ages spanned roughly 18 to 89 years. Assignment of participants to cohorts was predicated upon participant-reported clinical history. Profiling relied on immunoSEQ multiplex PCR, and the TCRdb table lists in-frame clones only, not all of them. The table lists 200,000 to 300,000 clones, roughly 90% of them singletons. Germline V lookup: CDR1 SGHTA, CDR2 FQGNSA. The trim removed 3 bases at V and 3 bases at J, leaving 12 bases unmatched. The CDR3 totals 17 residues. The source is a woman in her twenties or thirties with acute COVID-19. This sequence joins TRBV7-2 and TRBJ1-2; 8 bases agree with TRBD1. The sample comprised PBMCs or T cells enriched from blood (not recorded which). The CDR3 loop reads CASSFSRQGASDYGYTF. The DNA for the CDR3 is TGTGCCAGCAGCTTTTCTAGGCAGGGGGCCAGCGACTATGGCTACACCTTC.